These 21 T cell receptor beta chains originate from one sample sequenced in a study of T cell responses to AZD1222 COVID-19 vaccine. The assay was immunoSEQ multiplex PCR, and TCRdb's table has in-frame clones only and misses some. The sample includes about 53,000 clones, approximately 88% of them seen just once. Sequenced material: peripheral blood, taken on day 0 of AZD1222 vaccination. The source is an adult in good health.

The chain has TRBV5-5 and TRBJ2-3, with 8 bases identical to TRBD2. This CDR3 has 14 amino acids. V trimming: 6 bases; J trimming: 1 base; junction bases outside the gene matches: 4. Germline V CDR1 and CDR2: SGHKS, YYEKEE (reference sequence). For the CDR3, the DNA is TGTGCCAGCACCTACGGGGGGGGCACAGATACGCAGTATTTT. This gives the protein CASTYGGGTDTQYF. The full variable domain, completed using reference TRBV5-5 and TRBJ2-3, is DAGVTQSPTHLIKTRGQQVTLRCSPISGHKSVSWYQQVLGQGPQFIFQYYEKEERGRGNFPDRFSARQFPNYSSELNVNALLLGDSALYLCASTYGGGTDTQYFGPGTRLTVL.

This clone appeared a few times. The chain joins TRBV4-1 to TRBJ1-1, with TRBD1 as a possible D gene (5 bases). CDR1 and CDR2 from the germline V gene are MGHRA and YSYEKL. Between the trimmed V and J ends, which lost 2 bases and 1 base, there was a span of 11 bases. This CDR3 is built from 15 residues. In nucleotides, the CDR3 is TGCGCCAGCAGCCAAAATACCGGACAGAACACTGAAGCTTTCTTT. Amino acids: CASSQNTGQNTEAFF.

The chain carries TRBV6-5 and TRBJ1-2; a possible D gene is TRBD1 (6 bases). V lost 0 bases to trimming and J lost 2 bases, with 7 bases between them. Germline-derived CDR1 and CDR2 are MNHEY and SVGAGI. This CDR3 has 14 amino acids. The CDR3 coding sequence is TGTGCCAGCAGTTACTCTACAGGGAACTATGGCTACACCTTC. Its protein is CASSYSTGNYGYTF.

V gene TRBV15 combines with J gene TRBJ2-3; unclear D gene. Germline V gives CDR1 LNHNV, CDR2 YYDKDF (reference sequence). The CDR3 is 13 residues long. Trimming removed 0 bases at V and 6 bases at J, with 7 bases between. The DNA of the CDR3 is TGTGCCACCAGCAGAGATTTAGGGGATACGCAGTATTTT. Translation: CATSRDLGDTQYF.

J is TRBJ2-5 and V is TRBV11-1, with unresolved D. Trimming pared 1 base from V and 1 base from J, leaving 10 bases between. Germline V gene data show CDR1 as SGHAT and CDR2 as FQDESV (reference sequence). CDR3 length equals 15 residues. CDR3 nucleotide sequence: TGTGCCAGCAGCTTAGGCCGCGTCTCCCAAGAGACCCAGTACTTC. It yields the protein CASSLGRVSQETQYF.

The genes are TRBV7-2 and TRBJ2-5; possibly TRBD2 for D (5 bases). The CDR3 loop spans 14 amino acids. V was cut by 1 base and J by 0 bases, with 6 bases left in between. Germline V gives CDR1 SGHTA, CDR2 FQGNSA. CDR3 sequence (DNA): TGTGCCAGCAGCTTAGGACTACACCAAGAGACCCAGTACTTC. Protein product: CASSLGLHQETQYF.

In this sample, this clone turned up once. The chain carries TRBV6-5 and TRBJ1-2; D uncertain. This CDR3 region has 13 residues. CDR1 is MNHEY and CDR2 is SVGAGI in the germline V gene. V lost 5 bases, J lost 8 bases, and 15 bases lay in between. This CDR3 is CASSLPGPDGYTF. In DNA form, the CDR3 reads TGTGCCAGCAGTCTCCCGGGCCCAGACGGCTACACCTTC.

In its sample, this clone was seen a few times. V and J are TRBV7-2 and TRBJ1-3; tentatively, D is TRBD1 (6 bases). V lost 5 bases, J lost 1 base, and 9 bases lay in between. Germline values: CDR1 SGHTA, CDR2 FQGNSA. This CDR3 contains 14 residues. The CDR3 is CASSQGFSGNTIYF. CDR3 DNA: TGTGCCAGCAGCCAGGGGTTTTCTGGAAACACCATATATTTT.

The CDR3 DNA is TGTGCCAGCAGCCAAGCAAAGGGGTCCTACAATGAGCAGTTCTTC. Its protein is CASSQAKGSYNEQFF. This chain links TRBV14 with TRBJ2-1, with D possibly matching TRBD1 (5 bases). Germline CDR1 SGHDN, CDR2 FVKESK. Trimming left V 1 base short and J 1 base short, with 8 bases between. This CDR3 has 15 residues.

The chain is built from TRBV7-6 and TRBJ2-1; D unresolved. Germline assignment: CDR1 SGHVS and CDR2 FNYEAQ. The CDR3 contains 14 residues. Trimming stripped 0 bases from V and 9 bases from J, with 12 bases between. The CDR3 reads CASSLASMGGEQFF. The CDR3, as DNA: TGTGCCAGCAGCTTAGCGAGTATGGGCGGTGAGCAGTTCTTC.

The chain combines TRBV5-1 with TRBJ1-2; 10 positions match TRBD1. Germline V gene data show CDR1 as SGHRS and CDR2 as YFSETQ. V lost 3 bases to trimming and J lost 6 bases; unmatched junction nucleotides: 5. CDR3 length equals 14 residues. The chain's CDR3 is CASSWGQGIDGYTF. The CDR3, as DNA: TGCGCCAGCAGCTGGGGACAGGGGATCGATGGCTACACCTTC. The variable domain in full, completed from reference TRBV5-1 and TRBJ1-2, reads KAGVTQTPRYLIKTRGQQVTLSCSPISGHRSVSWYQQTPGQGLQFLFEYFSETQRNKGNFPGRFSGRQFSNSRSEMNVSTLELGDSALYLCASSWGQGIDGYTFGSGTRLTVV.

This clone was seen more than once but under ten times. As DNA, the CDR3 is TGTGCCAGCAGTAGCAAGCGGAGCTCCTACGAGCAGTACTTC. Translated: CASSSKRSSYEQYF. The chain joins TRBV25-1 to TRBJ2-7; weak D call: TRBD2 (5 bases). The CDR3 loop spans 14 amino acids. Trimming removed 5 bases from V and 0 bases from J, with 11 bases in between. The germline V gene has CDR1 MGHDK and CDR2 SYGVNS.

The chain links TRBV7-8 to TRBJ2-1; D unresolved. This CDR3 spans 15 amino acids. The germline V gene has CDR1 SGHVS and CDR2 FQNEAQ. Trimming removed 8 bases at V and 7 bases at J, with 21 bases between. For the CDR3, the DNA is TGTGCCAGCCGTGCCGGGCTTACAGATGGGAATGAGCAGTTCTTC. It specifies CASRAGLTDGNEQFF.

The chain carries TRBV18 and TRBJ2-7, with D hard to call. V lost 1 base and J lost 1, with 8 bases in between. Germline V gives CDR1 KGHSH, CDR2 LQKENI. CDR3 size: 14 residues. The CDR3 DNA reads TGTGCCAGCTCACCACGGGCGGATTCCTACGAGCAGTACTTC. It specifies CASSPRADSYEQYF.

About this clone: Within the sample, other DNA sequences also encode this same CDR3. The chain has TRBV11-3 and TRBJ1-1, with D uncertain. This CDR3 contains 13 residues. Trimming took off 3 bases at V and 2 bases at J, with 7 bases between the two ends. The germline V gene encodes CDR1 SGHNT and CDR2 YENEEA. Here the CDR3 DNA reads TGTGCCAGCAGCTTTAGCAAAAACACTGAAGCTTTCTTT. Translated, it gives CASSFSKNTEAFF.

In its sample, this clone was seen once. The J gene is TRBJ1-6, the V gene TRBV6-5; a possible D gene is TRBD1 (5 bases). Trimming removed 7 bases at V and 5 bases at J, with 15 bases between. CDR3 length equals 15 residues. Germline V gene sequence: CDR1 MNHEY, CDR2 SVGAGI. This CDR3 reads CASTRDRRDNSPLHF. CDR3 nucleotide sequence: TGTGCCAGCACCAGAGACAGACGGGATAATTCACCCCTCCACTTT.

V gene TRBV6-1 combines with J gene TRBJ1-1; D is undetermined. Germline V CDR1 and CDR2: MNHNS, SASEGT. The CDR3 totals 13 residues. The V gene lost 3 bases and the J gene lost 1 base, with 6 bases spanning the gap. The CDR3 DNA sequence: TGTGCCAGCAGTGATTTACGGAACACTGAAGCTTTCTTT. Protein sequence: CASSDLRNTEAFF.

This clone was seen a few times. The J gene is TRBJ1-3, the V gene TRBV5-1; perhaps TRBD1 as D (6 bases). Trimming took 0 bases from V and 0 from J, leaving 16 bases between them. The CDR3 has 18 residues. Looked up from germline, CDR1 is SGHRS and CDR2 is YFSETQ. The CDR3 DNA is TGCGCCAGCAGCTTGGGTTTCGGCCCGACAGGCTCTGGAAACACCATATATTTT. It yields the protein CASSLGFGPTGSGNTIYF.

V gene TRBV3-1 (or the pseudogene TRBV3-2) combines with J gene TRBJ1-3; weak D call: TRBD1 (6 bases). V gave up 5 bases and J gave up 2 bases, with 16 bases separating them. Germline V gene data show CDR1 as LGHDT and CDR2 as YNNKEL (reference sequence). This CDR3 is built from 16 residues. The CDR3 DNA is TGTGCCAGCAGCGACGTAGCGACAGGCCCTGGAAACACCATATATTTT. Its protein is CASSDVATGPGNTIYF.

The rearrangement uses TRBV6-6 and TRBJ1-6, with TRBD1 identical over 8 bases. Germline CDR1 reads MNHNY; CDR2 reads SVGAGI (reference sequence). The CDR3 runs 15 residues. After removal of 2 bases from V and 14 bases from J, the junction contained 11 bases not matched to a gene. The CDR3 nucleotides read TGTGCCAGCAGTTACCGAGACGGACAGGGTGATACCCTCCACTTT. Protein product: CASSYRDGQGDTLHF.

The chain is built from TRBV16 and TRBJ1-6, with 11 bases fitting TRBD1. Germline assignment: CDR1 KGHSY and CDR2 FQNENV. This CDR3 comprises 16 residues. V shed 4 bases and J 10 bases; nucleotides not matched to a gene: 9. The CDR3 loop reads CASSLRTGGLGSPLHF. DNA for the CDR3: TGTGCCAGCAGCCTTAGGACAGGGGGCTTGGGATCACCCCTCCACTTT.